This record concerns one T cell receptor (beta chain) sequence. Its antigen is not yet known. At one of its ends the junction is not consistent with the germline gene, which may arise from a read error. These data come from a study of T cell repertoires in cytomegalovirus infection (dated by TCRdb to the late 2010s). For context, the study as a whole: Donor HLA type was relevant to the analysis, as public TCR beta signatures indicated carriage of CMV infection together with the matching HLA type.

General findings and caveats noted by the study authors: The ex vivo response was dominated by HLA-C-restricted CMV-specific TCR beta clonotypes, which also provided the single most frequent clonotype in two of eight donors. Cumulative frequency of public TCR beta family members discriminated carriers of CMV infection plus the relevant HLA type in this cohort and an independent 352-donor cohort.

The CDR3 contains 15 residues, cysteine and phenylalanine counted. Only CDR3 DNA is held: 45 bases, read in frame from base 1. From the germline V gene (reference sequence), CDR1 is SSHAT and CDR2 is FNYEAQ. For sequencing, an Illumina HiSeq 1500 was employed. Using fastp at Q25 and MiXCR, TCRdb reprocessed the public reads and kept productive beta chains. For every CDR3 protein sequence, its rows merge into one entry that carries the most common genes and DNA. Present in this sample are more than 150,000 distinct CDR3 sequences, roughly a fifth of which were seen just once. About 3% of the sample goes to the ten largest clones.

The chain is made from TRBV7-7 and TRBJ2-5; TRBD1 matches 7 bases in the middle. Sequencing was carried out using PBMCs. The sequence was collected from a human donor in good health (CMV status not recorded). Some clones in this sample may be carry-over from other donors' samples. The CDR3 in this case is CASSLGTGAQGTQYF. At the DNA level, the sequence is TGTGCTAGCAGCTTAGGCACAGGGGCCCAGGGGACCCAGTACTTC.